This T cell receptor (beta chain) was obtained from a study of cytomegalovirus exposure and HLA in healthy donors. In the case of this clone: No antigen is known for it.

Study conclusions and caveats: A later analysis reportedly identified an Asian-associated ancestry cluster as carrying fewer N-insertions than the roughly 670-donor mean. Some TCR beta chains (164 of them) were listed as cytomegalovirus-associated. Analyzed later, association rates of TCRs varied across HLA loci, with DRB1 most and HLA-C fewest. Later analysis showed most CMV-associated TCR beta chains appearing HLA-restricted.

Amplification used 60 Vbeta primers and 13 Jbeta primers. Measured with immunoSEQ multiplex PCR; TCRdb has only the in-frame clones, and not every one. This repertoire includes about 120,000 clones. CDR3 size: 16 residues. With 4 bases clipped from V and 1 base from J, the junction kept 3 bases outside the gene matches. Germline V gene sequence: CDR1 SGHNT, CDR2 YENEEA. The sample consisted of PBMCs. The receptor was derived from a man aged 40-49 years in good health and CMV-seropositive. The chain carries TRBV11-3 and TRBJ2-1, with 11 bases lining up with TRBD1. CDR3 nucleotide sequence: TGTGCCAGCAGCTCCCGGGACAGGGGGTCCTACAATGAGCAGTTCTTC. It is translated as CASSSRDRGSYNEQFF.